These 28 T cell receptor beta chains were sequenced from one sample in a study of T cells in Graves' hyperthyroidism and ophthalmopathy. Amplification of TCR beta CDR3 regions used RNA as the template. During a first-round RT-PCR of the TCR CDR3, the HTBI primer set was used. TCRdb fed the multiplex PCR reads into MiXCR, producing one record per CDR3 protein. Found here are 600,000 to 700,000 distinct CDR3 sequences, 45% of them singletons; the top ten hold 7% to 7.5%. The sample consisted of peripheral blood or thyroid tissue (not recorded which). These receptor sequences come from an adult man with Graves' disease, either hyperthyroidism or ophthalmopathy (not recorded which).

This clonotype was seen only a few times. The V gene is TRBV10-3, the J gene TRBJ2-7; D may correspond to TRBD1 or TRBD2 (5 bases each). The CDR3 extends over 19 amino acids. The V end lost 4 bases, the J end lost 1 base, and 26 bases lay between the germline ends. Germline V gives CDR1 ENHRY, CDR2 SYGVKD. CDR3: CAISATGRGTGTGSYEQYF. In nucleotides, the CDR3 is TGTGCCATCAGTGCCACAGGCCGGGGCACCGGGACGGGATCCTACGAGCAGTACTTC.

This clonotype came up a few times. J is TRBJ1-1 and V is TRBV7-3; the D is unclear. There are 12 residues in the CDR3. Germline values: CDR1 SGHTA, CDR2 FQGTGA. Trimming removed 5 bases at V and 4 bases at J, with 8 bases between. The CDR3: CASSAEGTEAFF. The CDR3, as DNA: TGTGCCAGCAGCGCGGAGGGCACTGAAGCTTTCTTT.

The table lists this clonotype with many counts. The chain carries TRBV12-3 or TRBV12-4 and TRBJ1-1; unclear D gene. V was shortened by 6 bases and J by 3 bases, with 8 bases between the two germline ends. This CDR3 region has 12 residues. CDR3 amino acids: CASSPQYTEAFF. The CDR3 coding sequence is TGTGCCAGCAGCCCACAGTACACTGAAGCTTTCTTT.

With regard to this clonotype: An end of the junction differs from the germline gene, which may be a read error. The V and J genes are TRBV7-6 and TRBJ2-7; TRBD2 is a possible D gene (6 bases). From germline, CDR1 is SGHVS and CDR2 FNYEAQ. This CDR3 is built from 15 residues. The chain's CDR3 is CASSLGEAGWDEQYF. The DNA of the CDR3 is TGTGCTAGCAGCTTAGGGGAGGCGGGTTGGGACGAGCAGTACTTC.

This CDR3 reads CASSFVAGGPHEQYF. CDR3 sequence (DNA): TGTGCCAGCAGCTTCGTAGCGGGAGGGCCCCACGAGCAGTACTTC. The J gene is TRBJ2-7, the V gene TRBV25-1; 11 nucleotides agree with TRBD2. Germline V gene lookup returns CDR1 MGHDK and CDR2 SYGVNS. The V gene end was trimmed by 6 bases and the J gene end by 5 bases; junction bases not matched to a gene: 9. This CDR3 is 15 amino acids long.

This chain joins TRBV19 and TRBJ1-2; 9 bases map to TRBD1. The V segment lost 3 bases and the J segment 3 bases; nucleotides outside the gene matches: 5. The CDR3 runs to 15 residues. CDR1 and CDR2 (germline): LNHDA, SQIVND (reference sequence). CDR3 DNA: TGTGCCAGTAGTATTACAGGGGGCGGGGACTATGGCTACACCTTC. The encoded protein is CASSITGGGDYGYTF.

V gene TRBV11-1 combines with J gene TRBJ2-7; 9 nucleotides match TRBD1. Germline values: CDR1 SGHAT, CDR2 FQDESV (reference sequence). Trimming cost V 0 bases and J 4 bases; bases outside gene matches: 10. This CDR3 is 17 amino acids long. The CDR3 is CASSLARVGDRVYEQYF. The CDR3 nucleotides are TGTGCCAGCAGCTTAGCGCGCGTTGGGGACAGGGTTTACGAGCAGTACTTC.

The V gene is TRBV10-3, the J gene TRBJ2-7; D ambiguous. V gave up 4 bases and J gave up 6 bases, with 13 bases separating them. The CDR3 contains 13 residues. CDR1 ENHRY and CDR2 SYGVKD come from the germline V gene. The CDR3 region is CAISGDRRREQYF. The CDR3 DNA reads TGTGCCATCAGTGGAGACCGACGCCGCGAGCAGTACTTC.

The table lists this clonotype with many counts. This sequence joins TRBV7-6 and TRBJ2-5; D might be TRBD1 or TRBD2, each matching 5 bases. This CDR3 spans 16 amino acids. The ends were cut back, 5 bases at V and 2 bases at J, with 18 bases in the middle. The germline gives CDR1 SGHVS, CDR2 FNYEAQ. CDR3 in DNA: TGTGCCAGCAGCCCCCAGCTCGGGGACCCTCAAGAGACCCAGTACTTC. Its translation: CASSPQLGDPQETQYF.

The V gene is TRBV5-6, the J gene TRBJ1-1; D is possibly TRBD1 (5 bases). There are 13 residues in the CDR3. Germline CDR1 reads SGHDT; CDR2 reads YYEEEE. The V end was cut by 3 bases, the J end by 10 bases, with 16 bases between. The CDR3 sequence is CASSWGTGGRAFF. CDR3 sequence (DNA): TGTGCCAGCAGCTGGGGGACGGGGGGACGAGCTTTCTTT.

This clonotype was detected many times. The chain employs TRBV24-1 and TRBJ2-7; 10 nucleotides align to TRBD1. CDR3 length: 16 amino acids. After removal of 5 bases from V and 5 bases from J, the junction contained 11 bases not matched to a gene. The V gene's germline CDR1 is KGHDR and CDR2 SFDVKD. As DNA, the CDR3 is TGTGCCACCAGTGGTCTCGGACAGGGGGGAATGGACGAGCAGTACTTC. This codes for CATSGLGQGGMDEQYF.

This clonotype has a handful of counts. The chain recombines TRBV20-1 with TRBJ1-6, with 7 positions matching TRBD1. CDR1 is DFQATT and CDR2 is SNEGSKA in the germline V gene (reference sequence). V shed 1 base, J shed 5 bases, and the junction held 5 bases outside the gene matches. The CDR3 extends over 15 amino acids. CDR3 sequence: CSARASTGNNSPLHF. In DNA form, the CDR3 reads TGCAGTGCTAGAGCCTCGACAGGGAATAATTCACCCCTCCACTTT.

This clonotype was seen at least ten times. The V gene is TRBV7-3, the J gene TRBJ2-5; D gene unclear. This CDR3 is 13 amino acids long. The germline V gene encodes CDR1 SGHTA and CDR2 FQGTGA. V was pared by 4 bases and J by 1 base, with 7 bases between. The CDR3 here is CASSSYLQETQYF. The CDR3 DNA follows: TGTGCCAGCAGCTCCTACCTCCAAGAGACCCAGTACTTC.

This clonotype showed up just a few times. The rearrangement links TRBV12-3 or TRBV12-4 to TRBJ1-2; 9 bases map to TRBD1. The CDR3 is 13 amino acids. V lost 6 bases, J lost 11 bases, and 10 bases stayed unmatched. The CDR3 sequence is CASSENRGHLYTF. The DNA of the CDR3 is TGTGCCAGCAGCGAGAACAGGGGGCATTTATACACCTTC.

In regard to this clonotype: This sequence may be a read error, since a much larger clone differs from it by one base. The chain joins TRBV7-6 to TRBJ1-5; maybe TRBD1 (5 bases). Looked up from germline, CDR1 is SGHVS and CDR2 is FNYEAQ. The CDR3 has 15 amino acids. Here the CDR3 DNA reads TGTGTCAGCAGCCCTACGGGGGGGAGGAATCAGCCCCAGCATTTT. It encodes CVSSPTGGRNQPQHF.

Ten or more counts support this clonotype. V is TRBV2 and J is TRBJ1-5; 7 bases match TRBD1. V lost 5 bases, J lost 4 bases, and 8 bases stayed unmatched. Germline CDR1 reads SNHLY; CDR2 reads FYNNEI. The CDR3 has 15 residues. CDR3: CASSLLTGINQPQHF. The CDR3 coding sequence is TGTGCCAGCAGTCTACTGACAGGGATTAATCAGCCCCAGCATTTT.

The table lists this clonotype with many counts. V is TRBV10-2 and J is TRBJ1-6, with D perhaps matching TRBD1 (6 bases). Trimming left V 7 bases short and J 6 bases short, with 13 bases between. CDR1 and CDR2 from the germline V gene are WSHSY and SAAADI. This CDR3 is 14 amino acids long. CDR3 DNA sequence: TGCGCCAGCACGGGCCAGGGGAGTAATTCACCCCTCCACTTT. Translating it yields CASTGQGSNSPLHF.

Many counts were recorded for this clonotype. The genes are TRBV7-9 and TRBJ1-2; no clear D. Germline CDR1 SEHNR, CDR2 FQNEAQ (reference sequence). V shed 2 bases and J shed 4 bases, with 5 bases lying between them. CDR3 length: 12 residues. The CDR3 sequence is CASSLSSYGYTF. The CDR3 region has the DNA TGTGCCAGCAGCTTAAGCAGCTATGGCTACACCTTC.

Turning to this clonotype: Just one base apart from a much larger clone, this may be a read error. The chain combines TRBV7-9 with TRBJ1-2, with D unresolved. Per germline, CDR1 SEHNR and CDR2 FQNEAQ (reference sequence). V lost 7 bases, J lost 2 bases, and 11 bases lay in between. The CDR3 loop spans 13 amino acids. This CDR3 reads CASNYTANYGYTF. Written as DNA, the CDR3 is TGTGCCAGCAACTATACAGCGAACTATGGCTACACCTTC.

This chain links TRBV2 with TRBJ1-4, with TRBD1 matching 9 bases. J lost 10 bases, V lost 7 bases, and 1 base had no gene match. The CDR3 runs 11 residues. Per the germline V gene, CDR1 is SNHLY and CDR2 is FYNNEI. The CDR3 sequence is CASMDRGKLFF. For the CDR3, the DNA is TGTGCCAGCATGGACAGGGGAAAACTGTTTTTT.

The CDR3: CASSLASIKNTEAFF. In DNA, the CDR3 is TGCGCCAGCAGCTTGGCTTCCATAAAGAACACTGAAGCTTTCTTT. V is TRBV5-1 and J is TRBJ1-1; D is unclear. Between the trimmed V and J ends, which lost 0 bases and 1 base, there was a span of 10 bases. The germline gives CDR1 SGHRS, CDR2 YFSETQ. This CDR3 comprises 15 residues. Together with reference TRBV5-1 and TRBJ1-1, the CDR3 gives the full variable domain: KAGVTQTPRYLIKTRGQQVTLSCSPISGHRSVSWYQQTPGQGLQFLFEYFSETQRNKGNFPGRFSGRQFSNSRSEMNVSTLELGDSALYLCASSLASIKNTEAFFGQGTRLTVV.

As for this clonotype: The junction departs from germline at one end; a sequencing error may be responsible. The chain combines TRBV24-1 with TRBJ2-7; 7 bases fit TRBD2. CDR1 is KGHDR and CDR2 is SFDVKD in the germline V gene. This CDR3 is built from 16 residues. The CDR3 DNA reads TGTGCCAGCAGTGAAGGGAGCGGGAACTTCGCCTACGAGCAGTACTTC. As protein: CASSEGSGNFAYEQYF.

The chain couples TRBV6-6 to TRBJ2-7, with a weak D call TRBD2 (6 bases). CDR1 MNHNY and CDR2 SVGAGI come from the germline V gene (reference sequence). This CDR3 is built from 14 residues. V shed 7 bases and J shed 0 bases, with 13 bases lying between them. The CDR3 loop reads CASTHAGSSYEQYF. CDR3 nucleotide sequence: TGTGCCAGCACCCACGCGGGGTCCTCCTACGAGCAGTACTTC.

This clonotype has a count of ten or more. V and J are TRBV20-1 and TRBJ1-2; 9 positions agree with TRBD1. Looked up from germline, CDR1 is DFQATT and CDR2 is SNEGSKA (reference sequence). The CDR3 runs 13 residues. With 6 bases clipped from V and 8 bases from J, the junction kept 10 bases outside the gene matches. In nucleotides, the CDR3 is TGCAGTGCCCCTCGGACAGGGGTAAAGGGCTACACCTTC. Protein: CSAPRTGVKGYTF.

Concerning this clonotype itself: Relative to the germline gene, one junction end is altered; a read error may explain this. This chain connects TRBV7-9 to TRBJ2-7; no clear D gene. The CDR3 is 11 residues long. Germline-derived CDR1 and CDR2 are SEHNR and FQNEAQ (reference sequence). The CDR3 protein is CAGSLSGEQYF. The DNA of the CDR3 is TGTGCCGGCAGCTTGAGTGGCGAGCAGTACTTC.

The chain recombines TRBV5-1 with TRBJ1-2; D not certain. The CDR3 has 12 amino acids. Trimming removed 4 bases from V and 8 bases from J, with 12 bases in between. Germline V gives CDR1 SGHRS, CDR2 YFSETQ. The CDR3 loop is CASSQSLEGYTF. The CDR3 nucleotides are TGCGCCAGCAGCCAAAGTCTGGAAGGCTACACCTTC.

A word on this clonotype: One junction end does not reproduce the germline sequence, and a read error may be involved. CDR3 sequence reads: CASSPPTSGTGELYF. For the CDR3, the DNA is TGTGCCAGCAGCCCCCCTACTAGCGGCACCGGGGAGCTGTACTTC. The rearrangement joins TRBV2 to TRBJ2-7; TRBD2 agrees at 8 bases. The CDR3 totals 15 residues. Germline CDR1 SNHLY, CDR2 FYNNEI.

This clonotype was seen once. V is TRBV7-9 and J is TRBJ1-1; a possible D gene is TRBD1 (6 bases). This CDR3 is 13 amino acids long. The germline V and J ends were trimmed by 8 bases and 0 bases, with 10 bases remaining between them. Germline V lookup: CDR1 SEHNR, CDR2 FQNEAQ (reference sequence). The CDR3 nucleotides are TGTGCCAGCGGACAGACAGTGAACACTGAAGCTTTCTTT. Its translation: CASGQTVNTEAFF.